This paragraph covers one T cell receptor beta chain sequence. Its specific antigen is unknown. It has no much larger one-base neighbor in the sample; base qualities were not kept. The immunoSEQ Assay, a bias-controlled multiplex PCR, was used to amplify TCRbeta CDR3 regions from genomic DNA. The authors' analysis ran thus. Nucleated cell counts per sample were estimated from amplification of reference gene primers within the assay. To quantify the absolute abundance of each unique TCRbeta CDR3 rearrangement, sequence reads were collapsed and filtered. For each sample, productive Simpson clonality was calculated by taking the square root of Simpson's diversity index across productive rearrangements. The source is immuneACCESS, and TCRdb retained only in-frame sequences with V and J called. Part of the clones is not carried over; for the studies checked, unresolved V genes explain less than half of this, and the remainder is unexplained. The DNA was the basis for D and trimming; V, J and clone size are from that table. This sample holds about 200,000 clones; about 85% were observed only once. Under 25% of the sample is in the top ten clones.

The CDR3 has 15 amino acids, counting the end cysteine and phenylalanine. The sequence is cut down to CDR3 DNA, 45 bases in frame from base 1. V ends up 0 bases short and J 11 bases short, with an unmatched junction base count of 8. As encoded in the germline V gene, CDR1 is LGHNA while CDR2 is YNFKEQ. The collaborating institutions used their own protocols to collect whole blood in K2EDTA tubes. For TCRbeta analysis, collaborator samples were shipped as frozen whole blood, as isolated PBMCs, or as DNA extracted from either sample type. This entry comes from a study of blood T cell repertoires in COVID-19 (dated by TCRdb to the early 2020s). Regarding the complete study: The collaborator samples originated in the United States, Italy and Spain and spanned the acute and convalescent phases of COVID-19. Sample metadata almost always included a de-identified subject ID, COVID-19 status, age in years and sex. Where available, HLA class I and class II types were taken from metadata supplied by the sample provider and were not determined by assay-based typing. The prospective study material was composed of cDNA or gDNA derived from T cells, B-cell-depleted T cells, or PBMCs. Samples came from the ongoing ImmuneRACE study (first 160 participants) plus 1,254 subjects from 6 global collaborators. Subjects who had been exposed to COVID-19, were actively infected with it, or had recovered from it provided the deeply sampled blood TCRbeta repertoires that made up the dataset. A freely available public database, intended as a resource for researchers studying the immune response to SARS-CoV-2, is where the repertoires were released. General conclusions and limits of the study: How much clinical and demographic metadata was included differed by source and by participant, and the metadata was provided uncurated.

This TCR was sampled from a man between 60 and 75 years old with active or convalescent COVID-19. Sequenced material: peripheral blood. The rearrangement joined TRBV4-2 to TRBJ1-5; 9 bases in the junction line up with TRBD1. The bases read TGTGCCAGCAGCCAAGATGGACAGGGGCGAACGGCCCAGCATTTT. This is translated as CASSQDGQGRTAQHF.